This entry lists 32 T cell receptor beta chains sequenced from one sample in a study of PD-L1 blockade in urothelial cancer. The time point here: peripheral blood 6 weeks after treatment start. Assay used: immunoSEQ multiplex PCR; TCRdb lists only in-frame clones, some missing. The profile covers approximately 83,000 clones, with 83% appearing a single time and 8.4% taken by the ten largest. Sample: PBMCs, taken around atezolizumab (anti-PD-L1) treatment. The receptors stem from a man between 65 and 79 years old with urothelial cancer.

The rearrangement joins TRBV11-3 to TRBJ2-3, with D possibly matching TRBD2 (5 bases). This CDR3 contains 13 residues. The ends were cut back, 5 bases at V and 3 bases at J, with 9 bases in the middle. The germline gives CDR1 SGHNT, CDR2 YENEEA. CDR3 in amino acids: CASSEDSTDTQYF. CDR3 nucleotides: TGTGCCAGCAGCGAGGACTCAACAGATACGCAGTATTTT.

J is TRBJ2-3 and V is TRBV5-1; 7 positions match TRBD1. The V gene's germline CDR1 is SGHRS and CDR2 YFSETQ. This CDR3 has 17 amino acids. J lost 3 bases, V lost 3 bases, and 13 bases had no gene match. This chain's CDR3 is CASSSRPTGMGTDTQYF. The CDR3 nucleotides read TGCGCCAGCAGCTCTCGCCCGACAGGGATGGGGACAGATACGCAGTATTTT.

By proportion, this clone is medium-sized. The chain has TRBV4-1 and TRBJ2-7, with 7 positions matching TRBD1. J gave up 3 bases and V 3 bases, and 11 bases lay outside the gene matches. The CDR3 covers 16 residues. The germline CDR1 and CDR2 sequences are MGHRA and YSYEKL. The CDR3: CASSQEKSGGIYEQYF. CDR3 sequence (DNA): TGCGCCAGCAGCCAGGAAAAGTCAGGGGGAATCTACGAGCAGTACTTC.

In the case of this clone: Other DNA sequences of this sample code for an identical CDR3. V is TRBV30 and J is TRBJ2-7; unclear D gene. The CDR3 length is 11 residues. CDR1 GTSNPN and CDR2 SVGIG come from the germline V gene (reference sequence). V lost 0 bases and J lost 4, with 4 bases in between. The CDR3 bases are TGTGCCTGGAGTGTGAGGTACGAGCAGTACTTC. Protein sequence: CAWSVRYEQYF.

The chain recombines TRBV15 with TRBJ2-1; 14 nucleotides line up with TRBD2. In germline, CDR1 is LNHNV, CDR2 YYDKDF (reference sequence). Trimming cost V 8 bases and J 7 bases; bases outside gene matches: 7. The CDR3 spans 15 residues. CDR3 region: CATHTGLAGENEQFF. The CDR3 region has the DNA TGTGCCACCCATACGGGACTAGCGGGAGAAAATGAGCAGTTCTTC.

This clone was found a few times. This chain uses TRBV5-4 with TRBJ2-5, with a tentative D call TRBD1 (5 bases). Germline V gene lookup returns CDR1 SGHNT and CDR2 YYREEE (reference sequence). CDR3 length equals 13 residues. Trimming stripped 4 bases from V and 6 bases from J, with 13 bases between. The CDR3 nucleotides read TGTGCCAGCAGCGGGCAGGGTTTGCAGACCCAGTACTTC. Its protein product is CASSGQGLQTQYF.

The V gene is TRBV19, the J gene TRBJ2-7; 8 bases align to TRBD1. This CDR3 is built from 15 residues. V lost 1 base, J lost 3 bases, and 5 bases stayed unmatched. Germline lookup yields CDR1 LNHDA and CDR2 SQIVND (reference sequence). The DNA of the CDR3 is TGTGCCAGTAGTATAGTCCGACAGGGGAACTACGAGCAGTACTTC. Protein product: CASSIVRQGNYEQYF.

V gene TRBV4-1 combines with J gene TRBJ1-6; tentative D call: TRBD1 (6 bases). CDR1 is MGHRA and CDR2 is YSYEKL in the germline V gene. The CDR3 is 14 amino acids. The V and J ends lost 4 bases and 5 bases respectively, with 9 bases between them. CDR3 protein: CASSLAGDNSPLHF. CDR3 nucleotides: TGCGCCAGCAGCCTGGCAGGGGATAATTCACCCCTCCACTTT.

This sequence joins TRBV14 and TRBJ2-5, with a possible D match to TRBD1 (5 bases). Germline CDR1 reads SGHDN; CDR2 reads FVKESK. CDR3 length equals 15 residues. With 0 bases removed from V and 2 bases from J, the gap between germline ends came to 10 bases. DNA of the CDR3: TGTGCCAGCAGCCAAGATAAGACAGCACAAGAGACCCAGTACTTC. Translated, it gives CASSQDKTAQETQYF.

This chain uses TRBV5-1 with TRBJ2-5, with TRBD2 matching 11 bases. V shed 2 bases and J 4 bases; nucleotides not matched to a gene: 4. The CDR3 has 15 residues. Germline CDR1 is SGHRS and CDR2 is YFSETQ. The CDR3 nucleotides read TGCGCCAGCAGCTTAACTAGCGGGAGCGGAGAGACCCAGTACTTC. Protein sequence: CASSLTSGSGETQYF.

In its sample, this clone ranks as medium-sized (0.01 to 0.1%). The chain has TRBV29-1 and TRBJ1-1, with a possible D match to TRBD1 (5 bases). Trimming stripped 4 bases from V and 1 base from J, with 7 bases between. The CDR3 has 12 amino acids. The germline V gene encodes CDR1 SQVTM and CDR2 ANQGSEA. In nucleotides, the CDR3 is TGCAGCGTTGTGGGGGGGAACACTGAAGCTTTCTTT. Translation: CSVVGGNTEAFF.

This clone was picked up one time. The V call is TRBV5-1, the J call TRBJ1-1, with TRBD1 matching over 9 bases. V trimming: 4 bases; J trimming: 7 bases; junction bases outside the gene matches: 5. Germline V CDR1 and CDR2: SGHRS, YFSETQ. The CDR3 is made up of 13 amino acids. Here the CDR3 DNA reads TGCGCCAGCAGCGCCGGGACAGGGTTTGAAGCTTTCTTT. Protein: CASSAGTGFEAFF.

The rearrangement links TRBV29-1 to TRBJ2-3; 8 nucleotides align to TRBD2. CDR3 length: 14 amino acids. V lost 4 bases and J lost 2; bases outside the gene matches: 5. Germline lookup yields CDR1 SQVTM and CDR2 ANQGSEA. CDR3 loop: CSVGPGGITDTQYF. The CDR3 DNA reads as TGCAGCGTTGGCCCGGGGGGGATCACAGATACGCAGTATTTT.

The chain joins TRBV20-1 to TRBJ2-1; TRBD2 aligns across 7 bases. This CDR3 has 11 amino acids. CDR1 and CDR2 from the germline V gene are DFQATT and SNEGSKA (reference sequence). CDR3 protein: CLIASGNEQFF. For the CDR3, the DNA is TGCCTAATCGCTAGCGGCAATGAGCAGTTCTTC.

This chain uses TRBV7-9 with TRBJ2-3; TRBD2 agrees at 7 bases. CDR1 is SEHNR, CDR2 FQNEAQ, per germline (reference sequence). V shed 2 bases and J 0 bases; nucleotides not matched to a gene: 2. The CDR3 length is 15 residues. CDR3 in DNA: TGTGCCAGCAGCTTATCTAGCGGAAGCACAGATACGCAGTATTTT. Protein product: CASSLSSGSTDTQYF.

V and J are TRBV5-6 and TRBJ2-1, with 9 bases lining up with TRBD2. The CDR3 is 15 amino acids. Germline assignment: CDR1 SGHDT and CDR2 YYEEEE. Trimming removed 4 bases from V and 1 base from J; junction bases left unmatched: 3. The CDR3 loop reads CASSAGLASYNEQFF. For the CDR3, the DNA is TGTGCCAGCAGCGCCGGACTAGCGTCCTACAATGAGCAGTTCTTC.

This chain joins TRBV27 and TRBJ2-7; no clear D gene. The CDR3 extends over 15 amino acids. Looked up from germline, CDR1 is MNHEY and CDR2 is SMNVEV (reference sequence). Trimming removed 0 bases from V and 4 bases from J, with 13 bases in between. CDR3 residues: CASSLSLTRGYEQYF. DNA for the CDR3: TGTGCCAGCAGTTTATCCCTCACGAGAGGTTACGAGCAGTACTTC.

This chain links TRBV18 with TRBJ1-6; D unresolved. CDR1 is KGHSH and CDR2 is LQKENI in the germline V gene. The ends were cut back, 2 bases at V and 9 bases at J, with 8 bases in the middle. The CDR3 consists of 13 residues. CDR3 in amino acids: CASSPESGSPLHF. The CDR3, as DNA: TGTGCCAGCTCACCAGAGTCCGGTTCACCCCTCCACTTT.

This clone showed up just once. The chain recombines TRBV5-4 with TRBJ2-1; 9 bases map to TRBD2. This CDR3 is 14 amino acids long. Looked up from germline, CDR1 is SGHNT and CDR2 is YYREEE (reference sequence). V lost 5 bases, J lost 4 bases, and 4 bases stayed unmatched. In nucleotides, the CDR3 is TGTGCCAGCAGAAATAGCGGGAGTTACAATGAGCAGTTCTTC. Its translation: CASRNSGSYNEQFF.

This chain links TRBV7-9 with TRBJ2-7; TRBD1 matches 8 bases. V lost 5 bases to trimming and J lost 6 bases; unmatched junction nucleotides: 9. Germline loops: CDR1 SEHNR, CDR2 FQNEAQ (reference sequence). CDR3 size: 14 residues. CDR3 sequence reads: CASSRRTGPSEQYF. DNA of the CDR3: TGTGCCAGCAGCCGCAGGACAGGGCCCTCCGAGCAGTACTTC.

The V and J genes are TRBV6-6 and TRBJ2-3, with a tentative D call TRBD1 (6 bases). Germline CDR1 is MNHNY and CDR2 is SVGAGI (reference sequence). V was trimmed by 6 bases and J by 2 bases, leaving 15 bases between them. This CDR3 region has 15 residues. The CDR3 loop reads CASRSGTRNTDTQYF. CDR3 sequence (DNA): TGTGCCAGCAGGTCCGGGACACGGAACACAGATACGCAGTATTTT.

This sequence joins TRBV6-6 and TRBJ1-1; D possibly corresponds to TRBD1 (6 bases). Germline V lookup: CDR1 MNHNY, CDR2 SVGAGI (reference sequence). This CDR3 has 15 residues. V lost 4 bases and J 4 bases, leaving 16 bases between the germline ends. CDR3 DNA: TGTGCCAGCAGTTCCCGGTCAGGGGAGGGCACTGAAGCTTTCTTT. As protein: CASSSRSGEGTEAFF.

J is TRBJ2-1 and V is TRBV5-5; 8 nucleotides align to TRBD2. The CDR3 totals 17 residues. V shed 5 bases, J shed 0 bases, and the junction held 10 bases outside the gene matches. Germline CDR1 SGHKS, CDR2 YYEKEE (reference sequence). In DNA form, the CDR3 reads TGTGCCAGCAGTATCCCAGTGGCGGGAGGCTCCTACAATGAGCAGTTCTTC. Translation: CASSIPVAGGSYNEQFF.

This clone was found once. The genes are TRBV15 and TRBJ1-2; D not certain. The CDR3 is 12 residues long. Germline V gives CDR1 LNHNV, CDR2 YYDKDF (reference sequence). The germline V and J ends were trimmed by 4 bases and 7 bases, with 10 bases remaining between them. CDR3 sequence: CATSTRVSGYTF. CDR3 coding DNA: TGTGCCACCAGCACTAGAGTTTCTGGCTACACCTTC.

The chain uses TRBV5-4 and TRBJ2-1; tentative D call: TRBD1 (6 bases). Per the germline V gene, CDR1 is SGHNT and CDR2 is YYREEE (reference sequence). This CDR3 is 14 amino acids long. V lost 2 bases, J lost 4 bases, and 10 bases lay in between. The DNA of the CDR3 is TGTGCCAGCAGCTTAATCGGACAGTACAATGAGCAGTTCTTC. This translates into CASSLIGQYNEQFF.

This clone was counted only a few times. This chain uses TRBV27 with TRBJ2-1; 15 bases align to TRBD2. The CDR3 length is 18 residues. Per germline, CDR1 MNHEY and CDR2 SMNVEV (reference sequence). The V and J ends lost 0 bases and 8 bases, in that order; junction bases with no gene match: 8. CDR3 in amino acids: CASSLSTPGLAGGDEQFF. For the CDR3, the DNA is TGTGCCAGCAGTTTATCGACCCCGGGACTAGCGGGGGGTGATGAGCAGTTCTTC.

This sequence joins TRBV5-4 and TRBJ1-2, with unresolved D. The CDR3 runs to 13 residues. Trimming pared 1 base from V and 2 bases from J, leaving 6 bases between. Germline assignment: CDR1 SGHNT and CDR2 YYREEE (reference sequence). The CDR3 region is CASSLMSNYGYTF. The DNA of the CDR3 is TGTGCCAGCAGCTTGATGAGCAACTATGGCTACACCTTC.

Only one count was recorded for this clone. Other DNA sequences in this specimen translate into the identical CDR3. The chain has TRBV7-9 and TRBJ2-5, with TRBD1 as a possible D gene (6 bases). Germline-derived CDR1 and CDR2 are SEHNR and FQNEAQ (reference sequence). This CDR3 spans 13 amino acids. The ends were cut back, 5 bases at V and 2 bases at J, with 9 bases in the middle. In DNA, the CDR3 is TGTGCCAGCAGCCGGGGACAACAAGAGACCCAGTACTTC. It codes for CASSRGQQETQYF.

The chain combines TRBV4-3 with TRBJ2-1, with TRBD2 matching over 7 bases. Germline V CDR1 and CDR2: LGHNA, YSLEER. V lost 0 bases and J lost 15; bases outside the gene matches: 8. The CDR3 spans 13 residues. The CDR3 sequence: CASSQEPRTRRFF. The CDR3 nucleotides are TGCGCCAGCAGCCAAGAGCCCCGGACTAGACGGTTCTTC.

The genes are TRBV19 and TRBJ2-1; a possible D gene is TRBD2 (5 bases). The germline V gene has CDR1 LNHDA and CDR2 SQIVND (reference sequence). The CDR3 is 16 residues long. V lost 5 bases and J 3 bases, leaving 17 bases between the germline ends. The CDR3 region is CASSPTDRGIYNEQFF. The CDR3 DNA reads TGTGCCAGTAGTCCCACAGATCGGGGAATCTACAATGAGCAGTTCTTC.

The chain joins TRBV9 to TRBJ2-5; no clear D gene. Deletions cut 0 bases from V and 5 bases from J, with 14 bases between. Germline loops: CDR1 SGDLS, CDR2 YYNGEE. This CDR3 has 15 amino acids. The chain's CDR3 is CASSVEALQRETQYF. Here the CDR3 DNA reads TGTGCCAGCAGCGTAGAGGCCCTCCAGAGGGAGACCCAGTACTTC.

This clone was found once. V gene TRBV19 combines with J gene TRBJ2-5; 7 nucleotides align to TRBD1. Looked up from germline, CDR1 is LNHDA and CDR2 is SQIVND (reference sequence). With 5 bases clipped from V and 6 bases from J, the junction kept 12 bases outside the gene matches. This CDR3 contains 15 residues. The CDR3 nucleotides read TGTGCCAGTAGTTCCTCCGGGACAGTACTTAAGACCCAGTACTTC. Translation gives CASSSSGTVLKTQYF.